This T cell receptor beta chain was identified in a study of T cell changes during pregnancy in multiple sclerosis (dated by TCRdb to the late 2010s). For the wider study: Changes in the T cell repertoire over the course of pregnancy were examined in this study in women with multiple sclerosis.

To note about this clone: It lacks a known antigen. Base quality data are lacking; no much larger clone is found one base away.

The germline V gene (reference sequence) gives CDR1 as MNHEY and CDR2 as SMNVEV. V is cut back by 4 bases and J by 4 bases, with 6 bases in the junction unmatched. Inclusive of the bounding cysteine and phenylalanine, the CDR3 is 14 residues long. The only DNA kept is the CDR3, 42 bases in frame from the first base. The library came from the immunoSEQ multiplex PCR assay. This immuneACCESS table, as held by TCRdb, lists in-frame sequences with V and J called but not all clones. Of the missing ones, under half trace to an unresolved V gene in checked studies; the others have no known cause. The sample table records under 65,000 clones; around 93% of these occur just once. The ten most abundant clones make up 0.64% of the sample.

The sequencing here drew on CD4+ T cells from peripheral blood mononuclear cells, taken after pregnancy. The sequence joins TRBV27 to TRBJ2-5; 7 bases in the middle match TRBD2. This TCR came from a female donor with multiple sclerosis, enrolled in a pregnancy study. The DNA sequence follows: TGTGCCAGCAGTTCTCAGGGAGGGGCAGAGACCCAGTACTTC. Translated, this is CASSSQGGAETQYF.